Presented here are 24 T cell receptor beta chains from one specimen sequenced in a study of chronic HIV infection and antiretroviral therapy. One entry per CDR3 protein results from TCRdb running MiXCR on the 5' RACE reads. The top ten hold 2.8% of the sample, which has 40,000 to 50,000 distinct CDR3 sequences, 15% to 20% seen once. Material: peripheral blood. The receptor set was obtained from an adult who had HIV and had not received antiretroviral therapy, or was an uninfected healthy control (not recorded which).

There are a few counts of this clonotype. This chain uses TRBV20-1 with TRBJ2-1; 10 bases align to TRBD2. This CDR3 has 15 amino acids. Trimming at V came to 6 bases and at J to 4 bases, leaving 9 bases not matched to a gene. From germline, CDR1 is DFQATT and CDR2 SNEGSKA (reference sequence). The DNA of the CDR3 is TGCAGTGCGAGCCCCACTAGCGGGGATTACAATGAGCAGTTCTTC. This encodes CSASPTSGDYNEQFF.

The genes are TRBV29-1 and TRBJ1-1, with a possible D match to TRBD1 (5 bases). Germline CDR1 is SQVTM and CDR2 is ANQGSEA. The length of the CDR3 is 15 residues. V was trimmed by 4 bases and J by 6 bases, leaving 21 bases between them. CDR3 loop: CSVVSSGVKGAEAFF. CDR3 DNA: TGCAGCGTTGTGTCGTCCGGGGTCAAAGGGGCTGAAGCTTTCTTT.

V and J are TRBV7-8 and TRBJ2-1; 7 nucleotides align to TRBD1. V was pared by 5 bases and J by 8 bases, with 12 bases of the junction left unmatched. There are 15 residues in the CDR3. CDR1 and CDR2 from the germline V gene are SGHVS and FQNEAQ. CDR3 amino acids: CASSPRTGYSYEQFF. For the CDR3, the DNA is TGTGCCAGCAGCCCCCGGACAGGTTATTCGTATGAGCAGTTCTTC.

This clonotype was counted only a few times. The rearrangement uses TRBV20-1 and TRBJ2-7; D possibly uses TRBD1 or TRBD2 (5 bases each). This CDR3 has 13 residues. Germline loops: CDR1 DFQATT, CDR2 SNEGSKA (reference sequence). The V end was cut by 5 bases, the J end by 3 bases, with 14 bases between. The CDR3 here is CSAGDQADYEQYF. DNA for the CDR3: TGCAGTGCTGGGGACCAGGCGGACTACGAGCAGTACTTC.

The chain combines TRBV27 with TRBJ2-7; possible D gene TRBD1, 6 bases. The CDR3 is made up of 15 amino acids. CDR1 and CDR2 (germline): MNHEY, SMNVEV (reference sequence). The V gene lost 3 bases and the J gene lost 0 bases, with 12 bases spanning the gap. This CDR3 reads CASSFAGQPSYEQYF. The CDR3 coding sequence is TGTGCCAGCAGTTTTGCAGGACAGCCCTCCTACGAGCAGTACTTC.

The CDR3 DNA is TGTGCCAGCAGCACGCAACAGGGTCCCGGGGCCAACGTCCTGACTTTC. This sequence encodes CASSTQQGPGANVLTF. V is TRBV5-5 and J is TRBJ2-6; weak D call: TRBD1 (6 bases). The CDR3 runs 16 residues. Trimming removed 4 bases at V and 4 bases at J, with 15 bases between. Germline-derived CDR1 and CDR2 are SGHKS and YYEKEE (reference sequence).

A few counts support this clonotype. V is TRBV6-6 and J is TRBJ2-2; TRBD1 matches at 9 bases. CDR3 length: 16 amino acids. CDR1 and CDR2 from the germline V gene are MNHNY and SVGAGI (reference sequence). Trimming cost V 4 bases and J 5 bases; bases outside gene matches: 8. The CDR3: CASSFHRGPGTGELFF. The DNA for the CDR3 is TGTGCCAGCAGTTTCCACAGGGGGCCGGGAACCGGGGAGCTGTTTTTT.

This clonotype was detected ten times or more. The chain is built from TRBV4-2 and TRBJ2-7; 12 bases align to TRBD2. Per the germline V gene, CDR1 is LGHNA and CDR2 is YNFKEQ. The CDR3 extends over 15 amino acids. The ends lost 4 bases at V and 3 bases at J; junction bases unmatched: 4. The DNA for the CDR3 is TGTGCCAGCAGCCCCGGACTAGCGGGAAACTACGAGCAGTACTTC. Its translation: CASSPGLAGNYEQYF.

The J gene is TRBJ2-1, the V gene TRBV29-1; 7 bases are shared with TRBD1. The CDR3 runs to 10 residues. The ends lost 4 bases at V and 13 bases at J; junction bases unmatched: 4. Germline assignment: CDR1 SQVTM and CDR2 ANQGSEA. CDR3: CSVGTGYQFF. CDR3 bases: TGCAGCGTTGGGACAGGTTATCAGTTCTTC.

This clonotype was seen more than once but under ten times. The V and J genes are TRBV28 and TRBJ1-6; the D is unclear. The CDR3 length is 15 residues. CDR1 is MDHEN, CDR2 SYDVKM, per germline. The V gene lost 5 bases and the J gene lost 5 bases, with 13 bases spanning the gap. In DNA, the CDR3 is TGTGCCAGCAGTCTGAGACCCCGAAATAATTCACCCCTCCACTTT. Translated: CASSLRPRNNSPLHF.

This chain uses TRBV5-1 with TRBJ1-6, with D maybe TRBD1 (5 bases). There are 18 residues in the CDR3. Trimming left V 1 base short and J 0 bases short, with 14 bases between. Germline V gene lookup returns CDR1 SGHRS and CDR2 YFSETQ. In nucleotides, the CDR3 is TGCGCCAGCAGCTTGACGATACCGGGGACCTCCTATAATTCACCCCTCCACTTT. Protein: CASSLTIPGTSYNSPLHF.

The chain recombines TRBV28 with TRBJ2-7; 11 bases align to TRBD2. Germline V gene sequence: CDR1 MDHEN, CDR2 SYDVKM. The CDR3 is 16 amino acids. J gave up 7 bases and V 5 bases, and 13 bases lay outside the gene matches. The CDR3 coding sequence is TGTGCCAGCAGTCTCGGGACTAGCGGCCCCCGGCTTGAGCAGTACTTC. Translation: CASSLGTSGPRLEQYF.

V usage is TRBV4-1 and J usage is TRBJ1-5; no clear D gene. Germline V CDR1 and CDR2: MGHRA, YSYEKL. CDR3 length: 12 residues. V dropped 1 base and J dropped 9 bases, with 7 bases sitting between them. CDR3 sequence reads: CASSQGGRPQHF. As DNA, the CDR3 is TGCGCCAGCAGCCAAGGAGGACGGCCCCAGCATTTT.

This clonotype turned up a few times. The chain links TRBV18 to TRBJ1-3; D gene uncertain. Germline CDR1 KGHSH, CDR2 LQKENI. V was shortened by 5 bases and J by 0 bases, with 8 bases between the two germline ends. The CDR3 totals 14 residues. The DNA of the CDR3 is TGTGCCAGCTCAACGGAAATCTCTGGAAACACCATATATTTT. Protein: CASSTEISGNTIYF.

The chain joins TRBV2 to TRBJ2-7; 7 bases map to TRBD1. CDR3 length equals 15 residues. The trim removed 7 bases at V and 3 bases at J, leaving 12 bases unmatched. In germline, CDR1 is SNHLY, CDR2 FYNNEI. The chain's CDR3 is CASKQGTAHLYEQYF. The CDR3 nucleotides read TGTGCCAGCAAACAAGGGACAGCTCACCTCTACGAGCAGTACTTC.

The gene calls are TRBV20-1 and TRBJ2-7; D possibly corresponds to TRBD2 (6 bases). The CDR3 spans 14 residues. Trimming took off 0 bases at V and 2 bases at J, with 11 bases between the two ends. Germline loops: CDR1 DFQATT, CDR2 SNEGSKA (reference sequence). The CDR3 sequence is CSARDSGRTYEQYF. CDR3 sequence (DNA): TGCAGTGCTAGAGATAGCGGCAGGACCTACGAGCAGTACTTC.

This clonotype was seen a few times. V usage is TRBV2 and J usage is TRBJ2-5; D is possibly TRBD1 (6 bases). V was cut by 7 bases and J by 4 bases, with 13 bases left in between. CDR1 and CDR2 from the germline V gene are SNHLY and FYNNEI. The CDR3 has 13 residues. The CDR3 region is CASNGVGGETQYF. In DNA, the CDR3 is TGTGCCAGCAATGGTGTAGGGGGAGAGACCCAGTACTTC.

This chain joins TRBV20-1 and TRBJ1-2; the D gene is possibly TRBD1 (5 bases). V was cut by 5 bases and J by 1 base, with 14 bases left in between. The CDR3 sequence is 14 residues long. Germline loops: CDR1 DFQATT, CDR2 SNEGSKA (reference sequence). CDR3 bases: TGCAGTGCTGGACCCCAGACAGTTAACTATGGCTACACCTTC. This sequence encodes CSAGPQTVNYGYTF.

This clonotype was seen a handful of times. V is TRBV28 and J is TRBJ2-7, with no clear D. Trimming stripped 8 bases from V and 6 bases from J, with 8 bases between. CDR1 and CDR2 from the germline V gene are MDHEN and SYDVKM. This CDR3 spans 10 amino acids. Here the CDR3 DNA reads TGTGCCAGCGGGCGGTTCGAGCAGTACTTC. Protein sequence: CASGRFEQYF.

The chain combines TRBV4-1 with TRBJ2-3; 7 bases align to TRBD2. Germline V gene lookup returns CDR1 MGHRA and CDR2 YSYEKL. This CDR3 region has 16 residues. The junction had 10 bases not matched to a gene; V was cut back by 5 bases and J by 2 bases. The CDR3 DNA sequence: TGCGCCAGCAGCGCTGTAGCGGGCCCCCCCACAGATACGCAGTATTTT. Protein sequence: CASSAVAGPPTDTQYF.

This clonotype was seen only a few times. The chain has TRBV6-5 and TRBJ1-6; TRBD1 is a possible D gene (5 bases). With 4 bases removed from V and 9 bases from J, the gap between germline ends came to 19 bases. Germline CDR1 reads MNHEY; CDR2 reads SVGAGI. The CDR3 totals 16 residues. The CDR3 DNA is TGTGCCAGCAGTTCACGCGAGTTGGGGCGAGGTTCACCCCTCCACTTT. It codes for CASSSRELGRGSPLHF.

A few counts support this clonotype. This rearrangement joins TRBV28 to TRBJ1-2; D not resolved. V was shortened by 2 bases and J by 3 bases, with 10 bases between the two germline ends. The CDR3 covers 14 residues. Germline-derived CDR1 and CDR2 are MDHEN and SYDVKM. The chain's CDR3 is CASSLIQPYYGYTF. For the CDR3, the DNA is TGTGCCAGCAGTTTAATCCAGCCTTACTATGGCTACACCTTC.

The chain couples TRBV7-3 to TRBJ1-1; D might be TRBD1 (6 bases). Per germline, CDR1 SGHTA and CDR2 FQGTGA. The V end was cut by 4 bases, the J end by 0 bases, with 6 bases between. The CDR3 spans 13 residues. Here the CDR3 DNA reads TGTGCCAGCAGCTGGGACATGAACACTGAAGCTTTCTTT. Encoded protein: CASSWDMNTEAFF. The full variable domain, with the rest looked up from reference TRBV7-3 and TRBJ1-1, is GAGVSQTPSNKVTEKGKYVELRCDPISGHTALYWYRQSLGQGPEFLIYFQGTGAADDSGLPNDRFFAVRPEGSVSTLKIQRTERGDSAVYLCASSWDMNTEAFFGQGTRLTVV.

This clonotype has only a few counts. V usage is TRBV29-1 and J usage is TRBJ1-5; the D gene is possibly TRBD1 (5 bases). Trimming removed 7 bases at V and 4 bases at J, with 17 bases between. There are 14 residues in the CDR3. Germline V gene lookup returns CDR1 SQVTM and CDR2 ANQGSEA. Written as DNA, the CDR3 is TGCAGCGCAGGCGATCCGGGGGGGAATCAGCCCCAGCATTTT. Protein sequence: CSAGDPGGNQPQHF.